Listed here are 15 T cell receptor beta chains from one sample, sequenced in a study. Using its own MiXCR run on the 5' RACE reads, TCRdb lists one record per CDR3 protein. Counted here are fewer than 8,500 distinct CDR3 sequences, about 60% occurring once; the ten biggest clones make up 4.1%. The sequenced sample consisted of tumor-infiltrating memory CD4+ T cells sorted from the breast tumor. Subset described: memory CD4+ T cells, CD4+CD45RO+CD25-. All receptors derive from a female donor with breast cancer.

Relative to its sample, this clonotype is large. V and J are TRBV7-3 and TRBJ2-5; D possibly uses TRBD1 or TRBD2 (5 bases each). CDR3 length equals 15 residues. The V and J ends lost 1 base and 5 bases respectively, with 14 bases between them. In germline, CDR1 is SGHTA, CDR2 FQGTGA. DNA of the CDR3: TGTGCCAGCAGCTTAATGGGGACCTCAAGTGAGACCCAGTACTTC. It specifies CASSLMGTSSETQYF.

This clonotype was found a few times. The rearrangement uses TRBV7-2 and TRBJ2-3, with TRBD2 identical over 8 bases. After removal of 0 bases from V and 1 base from J, the junction contained 0 bases not matched to a gene. The length of the CDR3 is 15 residues. Germline CDR1 and CDR2: SGHTA and FQGNSA. The CDR3 DNA is TGTGCCAGCAGCTTAGCTAGCGGGGGCACAGATACGCAGTATTTT. It translates to CASSLASGGTDTQYF. The full variable domain, its missing parts supplied by reference TRBV7-2 and TRBJ2-3, is GAGVSQSPSNKVTEKGKDVELRCDPISGHTALYWYRQSLGQGLEFLIYFQGNSAPDKSGLPSDRFSAERTGGSVSTLTIQRTQQEDSAVYLCASSLASGGTDTQYFGPGTRLTVL.

This clonotype has a single count. The CDR3 DNA reads TGTGCCAGTAGGACTAGCGGGATCCATGAGCAGTTCTTC. Its protein is CASRTSGIHEQFF. The chain combines TRBV12-3 or TRBV12-4 with TRBJ2-1, with 12 bases matching TRBD2. The CDR3 runs 13 residues. The V gene end was trimmed by 9 bases and the J gene end by 8 bases; junction bases not matched to a gene: 5.

The chain links TRBV25-1 to TRBJ2-1; TRBD2 matches at 10 bases. V dropped 8 bases and J dropped 4; count of bases not matched to a gene: 5. The CDR3 covers 14 residues. The germline V gene has CDR1 MGHDK and CDR2 SYGVNS. The CDR3 loop is CASLSSGGYNEQFF. The CDR3 nucleotides read TGTGCCAGCCTCTCTAGCGGGGGTTACAATGAGCAGTTCTTC.

This clonotype has more than one count but fewer than ten. The gene calls are TRBV3-1 and TRBJ2-2; no firm D call. Germline CDR1 reads LGHDT; CDR2 reads YNNKEL (reference sequence). CDR3 length: 13 amino acids. V lost 1 base and J 7 bases, leaving 7 bases between the germline ends. The CDR3 DNA reads TGTGCCAGCAGCCAAGTGGGCCTCGGGGAGCTGTTTTTT. Residues: CASSQVGLGELFF.

The chain uses TRBV6-5 and TRBJ1-3, with 7 bases identical to TRBD1. CDR3 length: 14 residues. Germline values: CDR1 MNHEY, CDR2 SVGAGI. With V trimmed by 6 bases and J by 2 bases, 4 bases remained unmatched. CDR3 sequence (DNA): TGTGCCAGCAGCAGAACAGGGGCTGGAAACACCATATATTTT. It is translated as CASSRTGAGNTIYF.

Only a few counts were recorded for this clonotype. The gene calls are TRBV11-3 and TRBJ2-3; 8 bases match TRBD2. CDR1 is SGHNT and CDR2 is YENEEA in the germline V gene. After removal of 6 bases from V and 0 bases from J, the junction contained 8 bases not matched to a gene. The CDR3 is 16 amino acids. The CDR3 reads CASRMRGAASTDTQYF. DNA for the CDR3: TGTGCCAGCAGAATGCGGGGGGCCGCTAGCACAGATACGCAGTATTTT.

Of note for this clonotype: At one end the junction does not follow the germline gene, possibly because of a read error. This sequence joins TRBV7-8 and TRBJ2-5; 10 positions agree with TRBD1. CDR3 length: 15 residues. CDR1 is SGHVS and CDR2 is FQNEAQ in the germline V gene. Written as DNA, the CDR3 is TGTGCTAGCAGCCCCTTTCGGACAGGGGGAGAGACCCAGTACTTC. Encoded protein: CASSPFRTGGETQYF.

With regard to this clonotype: A read error may be the cause here, since a much bigger clone is one base away. J is TRBJ1-6 and V is TRBV7-3; D ambiguous. This CDR3 has 13 amino acids. Germline V gene sequence: CDR1 SGHTA, CDR2 FQGTGA. Trimming removed 5 bases from V and 7 bases from J, with 9 bases in between. Here the CDR3 DNA reads TGTGCCAGCAGCGCCACCCTGAATTCACCCCTCCACTTT. Amino acids: CASSATLNSPLHF.

As regards this clonotype: One junction end disagrees with the germline gene, perhaps due to a read error. The chain uses TRBV20-1 and TRBJ2-1, with D perhaps TRBD2 (5 bases). CDR3 length: 11 residues. Germline V gene lookup returns CDR1 DFQATT and CDR2 SNEGSKA (reference sequence). CDR3 sequence reads: CSGRGLDEQFF. The CDR3 nucleotides are TGCAGTGGTAGAGGGTTGGATGAGCAGTTCTTC.

V and J are TRBV5-1 and TRBJ1-2; no firm D call. The CDR3 consists of 12 residues. Trimming removed 1 base from V and 6 bases from J, with 7 bases in between. CDR1 is SGHRS, CDR2 YFSETQ, per germline. CDR3 protein: CASSLSRDGYTF. As DNA, the CDR3 is TGCGCCAGCAGCTTGTCTAGAGATGGCTACACCTTC.

This clonotype was detected only once. Lacking the conserved final phenylalanine or tryptophan, this CDR3 likely reflects a read error. J is TRBJ1-5 and V is TRBV4-2; TRBD1 matches 7 bases. The CDR3 extends over 13 amino acids. Germline loops: CDR1 LGHNA, CDR2 YNFKEQ. V shed 4 bases, J shed 5 bases, and the junction held 2 bases outside the gene matches. CDR3 nucleotides: TGTGCCAGCAGCCGGGACAGAGATCAGCCCCAGCATCTT. Translated, it gives CASSRDRDQPQHL.

This clonotype was counted only a few times. The chain combines TRBV6-6 with TRBJ1-2, with D uncertain. CDR1 is MNHNY and CDR2 is SVGAGI in the germline V gene (reference sequence). Trimming left V 2 bases short and J 4 bases short, with 11 bases between. The CDR3 loop spans 14 amino acids. In DNA, the CDR3 is TGTGCCAGCAGTTACCAGTCCGCTCCCTATGGCTACACCTTC. It is translated as CASSYQSAPYGYTF.

The chain links TRBV7-2 to TRBJ2-5; unclear D gene. V was trimmed by 4 bases and J by 5 bases, leaving 11 bases between them. The length of the CDR3 is 13 residues. Germline V CDR1 and CDR2: SGHTA, FQGNSA. The CDR3 DNA reads as TGTGCCAGCAGCTGGAATCCGGCCGAGACCCAGTACTTC. Amino acids: CASSWNPAETQYF.

In its sample, this clonotype was seen a few times. The J gene is TRBJ1-1, the V gene TRBV12-3 or TRBV12-4, with D unclear. V lost 2 bases to trimming and J lost 4 bases, with 5 bases between them. The CDR3 has 12 amino acids. The CDR3 bases are TGTGCCAGCAGTTTAAGTGGCACTGAAGCTTTCTTT. This gives the protein CASSLSGTEAFF.